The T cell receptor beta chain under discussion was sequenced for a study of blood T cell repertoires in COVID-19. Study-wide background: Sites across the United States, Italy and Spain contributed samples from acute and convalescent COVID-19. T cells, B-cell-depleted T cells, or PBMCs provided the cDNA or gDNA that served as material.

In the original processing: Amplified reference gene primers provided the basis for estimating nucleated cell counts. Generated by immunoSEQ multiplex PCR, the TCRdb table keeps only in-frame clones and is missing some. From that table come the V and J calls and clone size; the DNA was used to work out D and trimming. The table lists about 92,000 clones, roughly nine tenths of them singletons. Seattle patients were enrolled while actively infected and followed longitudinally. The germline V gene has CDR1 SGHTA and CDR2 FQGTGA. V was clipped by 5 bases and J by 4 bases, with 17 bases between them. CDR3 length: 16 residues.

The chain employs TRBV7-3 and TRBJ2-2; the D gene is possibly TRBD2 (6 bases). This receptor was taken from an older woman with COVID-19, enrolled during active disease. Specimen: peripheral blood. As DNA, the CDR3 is TGTGCCAGCAGCGAACAGGCGGGATCGGGCACCGGGGAGCTGTTTTTT. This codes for CASSEQAGSGTGELFF.